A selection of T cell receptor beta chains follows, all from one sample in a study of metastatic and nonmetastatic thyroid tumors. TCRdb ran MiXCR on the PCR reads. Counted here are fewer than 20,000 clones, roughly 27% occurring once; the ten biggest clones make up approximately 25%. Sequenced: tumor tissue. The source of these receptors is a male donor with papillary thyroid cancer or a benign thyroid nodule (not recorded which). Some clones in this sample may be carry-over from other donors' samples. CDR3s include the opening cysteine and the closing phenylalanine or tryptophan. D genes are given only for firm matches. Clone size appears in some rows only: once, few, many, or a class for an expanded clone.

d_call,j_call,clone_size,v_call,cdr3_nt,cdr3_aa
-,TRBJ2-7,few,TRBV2,TGTGCCAGCATCCCCACCTACGGGCAGTACTTC,CASIPTYGQYF
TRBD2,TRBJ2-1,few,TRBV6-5,TGTGCCAGCAGTTACTCGATTGGTAGCGGGAGCGACAATGAGCAGTTCTTC,CASSYSIGSGSDNEQFF
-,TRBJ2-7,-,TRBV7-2,TGTGCCAGCAGCTCGCGGGACTCCTCCTACCAGCAGTACTTC,CASSSRDSSYQQYF
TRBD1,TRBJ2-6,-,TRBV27,TGTGCAAGCAGTTTATTTGGGACAGCCTCTGGGGCCAACGTCCTGACTTTC,CASSLFGTASGANVLTF
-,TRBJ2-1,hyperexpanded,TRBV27,TGTGCCAGCAGTCTTGGGGGGTTTGGTGAGCAGTTCTTC,CASSLGGFGEQFF
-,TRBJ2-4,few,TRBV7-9,TGTGCCAGCAGCTTAGGGGCGGGATTAACCAAAAACATTCAGTACTTC,CASSLGAGLTKNIQYF
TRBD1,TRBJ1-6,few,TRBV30,TGTGCCTGGGCGACAGGGAACTCACCCCTCCACTTT,CAWATGNSPLHF
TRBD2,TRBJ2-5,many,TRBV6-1,TGTGCCAGCAGTTCCGGGGGGGCAGGGAAGGAGACCCAGTACTTC,CASSSGGAGKETQYF
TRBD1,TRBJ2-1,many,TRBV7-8,TGTGCCAGCAGCATCGGGACAGTTAGCTCCTACAATGAGCAGTTCTTC,CASSIGTVSSYNEQFF
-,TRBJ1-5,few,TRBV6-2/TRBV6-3,TGTGCCAGCACCTACACGGGAGGGGCCAATCAGCCCCAGCATTTT,CASTYTGGANQPQHF
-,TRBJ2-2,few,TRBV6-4,TGTGCCAGCAGTGATAAAGGCACCGGGGAGCTGTTTTTT,CASSDKGTGELFF
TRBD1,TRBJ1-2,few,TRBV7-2,TGTGCCAGCAGCTTAAGGACAGGGGGTAACTATGGCTACACCTTC,CASSLRTGGNYGYTF
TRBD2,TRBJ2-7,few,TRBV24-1,TGTGCCACCAGTGATCGGACTAGCGGGAAGAAGGGAGCTGGCGAGCAGTACTTC,CATSDRTSGKKGAGEQYF
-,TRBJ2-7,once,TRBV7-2,TGTGCCAGCAGTCCAGATTGGGATCGCTACGAGCAGTACTTC,CASSPDWDRYEQYF
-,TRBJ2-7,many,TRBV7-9,TGTGCCAGCAGCGCGGGGACAATGGGTTTTATAGACTTC,CASSAGTMGFIDF
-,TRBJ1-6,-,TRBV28,TGTGCCAGCAATCAGGGGCGGACACCCCTCCACTTT,CASNQGRTPLHF
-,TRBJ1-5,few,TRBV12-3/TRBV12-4,TGTGCCAGCAGTCCAGACAGCTCTTATAGCAATCAGCCCCAGCATTTT,CASSPDSSYSNQPQHF
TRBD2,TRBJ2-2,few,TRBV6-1,TGTGCCAGCAGTGAAGCTAGCGGGAAGAGGACCGGGGAGCTGTTTTTT,CASSEASGKRTGELFF
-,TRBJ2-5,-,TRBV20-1,TGCAGTGCTAGAGTCGCGGTGTTGTTCCAGGGGCCCCAGTACTTC,CSARVAVLFQGPQYF
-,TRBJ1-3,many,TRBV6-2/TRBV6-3,TGTGCCAGCAGGGAGGGCTCTGGAAACACCATATATTTT,CASREGSGNTIYF
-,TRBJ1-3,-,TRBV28,TGTGCCAGCAGTTTAGCCAGATACTCTGGAAACACCATATATTTT,CASSLARYSGNTIYF
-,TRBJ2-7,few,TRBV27,TGTGCCAGCAGTCTGACCCCGTCCACATCCTACGAGCAGTACTTC,CASSLTPSTSYEQYF
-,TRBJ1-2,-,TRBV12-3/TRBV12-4,TGTGCAGGCAGTTTGGTAGGATGCTACACCTTC,CAGSLVGCYTF
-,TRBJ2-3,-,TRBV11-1,TGTGCCAGCAGCTTAGTGCTCACAGCCACAGATACGCAGTATTTT,CASSLVLTATDTQYF
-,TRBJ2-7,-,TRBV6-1,TGTGCCAGCACCGCTCCGGGCTCCTACGAGCAGTACTTC,CASTAPGSYEQYF
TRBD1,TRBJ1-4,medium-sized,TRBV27,TGTGCCAGCAGGGGACAGGGCTTTGAAAAACTGTTTTTT,CASRGQGFEKLFF
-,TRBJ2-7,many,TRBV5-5,TGTGCCAGCAGCTTGTCCAGGGACACTCGAGGGGAGCAGTACTTC,CASSLSRDTRGEQYF
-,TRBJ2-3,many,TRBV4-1,TGCGCCAGCAGGGGGCGGGGTGGTCCGGGGACAGATACGCAGTATTTT,CASRGRGGPGTDTQYF
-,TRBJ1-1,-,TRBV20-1,TGCAGTGCTAGCGGTTTGGGACGGGTAAACACTGAAGCTTTCTTT,CSASGLGRVNTEAFF
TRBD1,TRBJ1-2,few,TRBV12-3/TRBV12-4,TGTGCCAGCAGTCTCCAGGGACAGGGGATCAGTGGCTACACCTTC,CASSLQGQGISGYTF
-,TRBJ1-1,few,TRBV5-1,TGCGCCAGCAGCTTGGCCATAGGGACTGAAGCTTTCTTT,CASSLAIGTEAFF
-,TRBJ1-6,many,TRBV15,TGTGCCACCAGCAAGACTGCCCCCCTCCCCCTGGGGATGTGGGTCACCCTCCACTTT,CATSKTAPLPLGMWVTLHF
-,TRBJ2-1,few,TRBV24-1,TGTGCCACCAGTGATTACGTTGTGGAGTTCTTC,CATSDYVVEFF
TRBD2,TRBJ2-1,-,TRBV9,TGTGCCAGCAGCGCAACCGTAGGCGGACTAGCGGGGGGGCCATACAATGAGCAGTTCTTC,CASSATVGGLAGGPYNEQFF
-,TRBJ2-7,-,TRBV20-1,TGCAGTGCTAGAGATTACGATTCCTACGAGCAGTACTTC,CSARDYDSYEQYF
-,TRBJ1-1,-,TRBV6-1,TGTGCCAGCAGACCACAGGGATGGGACACTGAAGCTTTCTTT,CASRPQGWDTEAFF
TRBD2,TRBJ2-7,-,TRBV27,TGTGCCAGCCGCCTCGCTAGCGGGGGGGGCCTCTACGAGCAGTACTTC,CASRLASGGGLYEQYF
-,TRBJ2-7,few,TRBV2,TGTGCCAGCAGTGAAGCTCTAGGGTACGAGCAGTACTTC,CASSEALGYEQYF
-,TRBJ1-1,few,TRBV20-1,TGCAGTGCTAGAGAAGACTTCTACACTGAAGCTTTCTTT,CSAREDFYTEAFF
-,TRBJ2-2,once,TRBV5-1,TGCGCCAGCAGCTTAACACAGGGGAACACCGGGGAGCTGTTTTTT,CASSLTQGNTGELFF
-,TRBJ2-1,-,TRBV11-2,TGTGCCAGCAGCGAACTGTCCAGGGCTTCAGATGAGCAGTTCTTC,CASSELSRASDEQFF
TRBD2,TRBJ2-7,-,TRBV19,TGTGCCAGTTCAGGACTAGCTTGCCCCTACGAGCAGTACTTC,CASSGLACPYEQYF
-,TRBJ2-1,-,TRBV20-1,TGCAGTGCTAGAGACGGGACCGTCTACAATGAGCAGTTCTTC,CSARDGTVYNEQFF
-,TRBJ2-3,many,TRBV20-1,TGCAGTGCTAGAAGCGGCGGGGCCCAGCGAGATACGCAGTATTTT,CSARSGGAQRDTQYF
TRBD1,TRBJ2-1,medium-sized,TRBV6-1,TGTGCCAGCACCACGAACAGGGGGACGAATGAGCAGTTCTTC,CASTTNRGTNEQFF
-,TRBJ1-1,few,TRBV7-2,TGTGCCAGCACCCAAGGGGGCACTGAAGCTTTCTTT,CASTQGGTEAFF
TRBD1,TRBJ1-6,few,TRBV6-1,TGTGCCAGCAGTGCAGCCCCAGGGGGTGGATCACCCCTCCACTTT,CASSAAPGGGSPLHF
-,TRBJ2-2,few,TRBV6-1,TGTGCCAGCAGCGACAGGCCCGGTCACACCGGGGAGCTGTTTTTT,CASSDRPGHTGELFF
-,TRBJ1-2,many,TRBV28,TGTGCCAGCAGCCGCGACAGAGATTACACCTTC,CASSRDRDYTF
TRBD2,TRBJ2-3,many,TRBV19,TGTGCCAGTAGAACGGGAGGAGATACGCAGTATTTT,CASRTGGDTQYF
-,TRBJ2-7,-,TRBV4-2,TGTGCCAGCAGCCCCCAGGGTGAGCGCATATCCTACGAGCAGTACTTC,CASSPQGERISYEQYF
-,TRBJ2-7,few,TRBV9,TGTGCCAGCAGCGTAGGCTCGACCGCCCCCCGGACCCACGAGCAGTACTTC,CASSVGSTAPRTHEQYF
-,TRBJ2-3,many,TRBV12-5,TGTGCTAGTGGTTTTGGCGGGACAGATACGCAGTATTTT,CASGFGGTDTQYF